This T cell receptor (beta chain) was profiled in a study of shared clonotypes between healthy human individuals. The V end was cut by 2 bases, the J end by 2 bases, with 14 bases between. In germline, CDR1 is SGHRS, CDR2 YFSETQ. This CDR3 spans 15 amino acids. A 200 ng quantity of DNA, 32,000 or so T cell genomes, went into the sorted-subset replicate PCRs. Libraries were prepared by immunoSEQ multiplex PCR; TCRdb keeps only in-frame clonotypes and omits some of them. The sample carries approximately 1.5 million clones, less than 99% recorded once. Comment on this clone: Its target is unknown.

Study results and caveats: Clonotypes that were shared across four donors made up approximately 5.1% of naive CD4 clonotypes.

Only Caucasian adults living in Nashville, Tennessee made up the donor group. This TCR came from a man aged 25-45 years in good health. The specimen sequenced was naive CD4+ T cells sorted from blood. The subset denotes: CD45RA+ positively selected. This sequence joins TRBV5-1 and TRBJ2-7; D uncertain. CDR3 residues: CASSLGPGKAYEQYF. CDR3 bases: TGCGCCAGCAGCTTAGGTCCTGGCAAGGCCTACGAGCAGTACTTC.